These T cell receptor delta chains were read from a single sample in a study of gamma-delta T cells after stem cell transplantation. TCRdb re-called clones from the RT-PCR reads using CATT. The sample includes 2,000 to 2,500 delta-chain clones, roughly 19% seen only once; the top ten take under 30%. Sequenced: gamma-delta T cells. The receptor set was obtained from a human donor. It is not recorded whose cells these are; they may come from a transplant donor. CDR3s include the opening cysteine and the closing phenylalanine or tryptophan. The D gene is left open where the match is weak. Some rows have no size entry. The others give once, few or many, or a class for an expanded clone.

CDR3nt: TGTGCTCTTGGGCCTCTGGGGGTCTTTAGCACCGATAAACTCATCTTT
CDR3aa: CALGPLGVFSTDKLIF
d_gene: TRDD3
j_gene: TRDJ1
v_gene: TRDV1
abundance: NA

CDR3nt: TGTGCTCTTGGGGTAATCCCCTTTCTTAAACCCCGGCTGGGGGAGACCGATAAACTCATCTTT
CDR3aa: CALGVIPFLKPRLGETDKLIF
d_gene: TRDD3
j_gene: TRDJ1
v_gene: TRDV1
abundance: NA

CDR3nt: TGTGCTCTTGGGGCGCTTGGGGCTCCTACGTTGTACTGGGGGCCCTCATTAACCGATAAACTCATCTTT
CDR3aa: CALGALGAPTLYWGPSLTDKLIF
d_gene: TRDD3
j_gene: TRDJ1
v_gene: TRDV1
abundance: NA

CDR3nt: TGTGCCTGTGACACCCTCTTACTGGGGGATACACGGGGGGCCGATAAACTCATCTTT
CDR3aa: CACDTLLLGDTRGADKLIF
d_gene: TRDD3
j_gene: TRDJ1
v_gene: TRDV2
abundance: NA

CDR3nt: TGTGCTCTTGGGGAACGGCAGCCTTCCCCGCACTGGTGGGATACCCTCACTTTTAGACTTTTGACAGCACAACTCTTCTTT
CDR3aa: CALGERQPSPHWWDTLTFRLLTAQLFF
d_gene: NA
j_gene: TRDJ2
v_gene: TRDV1
abundance: few

CDR3nt: TGTGCTAGTGGGAGGCTGACGGGGTCAGAAACCGATAAACTCATCTTT
CDR3aa: CASGRLTGSETDKLIF
d_gene: NA
j_gene: TRDJ1
v_gene: TRDV1
abundance: NA

CDR3nt: TGTGCTCTTGGGGACCTTTCGGTTTGGATACGCGTGGGCACCGATAAACTCATCTTT
CDR3aa: CALGDLSVWIRVGTDKLIF
d_gene: TRDD3
j_gene: TRDJ1
v_gene: TRDV1
abundance: few

CDR3nt: TGTGCTCTTGGGGAACTAGAACCCCTCTTCCCACTCCGTTTACTGGGGGATACGAGGGTCTGGGACACCCGACAGATGTTTTTC
CDR3aa: CALGELEPLFPLRLLGDTRVWDTRQMFF
d_gene: TRDD3
j_gene: TRDJ3
v_gene: TRDV1
abundance: NA

CDR3nt: TGTGCTCTTGGGGAACTCGCCCATTCCTTCTCTTACTGGGGGATAGGCTACAGCCTCCCTGGGGCAGCACAACTCTTCTTT
CDR3aa: CALGELAHSFSYWGIGYSLPGAAQLFF
d_gene: TRDD3
j_gene: TRDJ2
v_gene: TRDV1
abundance: once

CDR3nt: TGTGCTCTTGGGGGGCCTGGATTGGGGGCCCACCTCTTCCTTCCTTTACTGGGGGATACCCATTACACCGATAAACTCATCTTT
CDR3aa: CALGGPGLGAHLFLPLLGDTHYTDKLIF
d_gene: TRDD3
j_gene: TRDJ1
v_gene: TRDV1
abundance: NA

CDR3nt: TGTGCCTGTGACAGTTCCTGGGGGGATACGAGGCCCTGGGACACCCGACAGATGTTTTTC
CDR3aa: CACDSSWGDTRPWDTRQMFF
d_gene: TRDD3
j_gene: TRDJ3
v_gene: TRDV2
abundance: medium-sized

CDR3nt: TGTGCTCTTGGGGCAGCCTTCCCCCTCGTACTGGGGGTGGGTCCGTACACCGATAAACTCATCTTT
CDR3aa: CALGAAFPLVLGVGPYTDKLIF
d_gene: TRDD3
j_gene: TRDJ1
v_gene: TRDV1
abundance: NA

CDR3nt: TGTGCTCTTGGGGGTTTTACTAGCGGCTGGGGAAAACTCATCTTT
CDR3aa: CALGGFTSGWGKLIF
d_gene: NA
j_gene: TRDJ1
v_gene: TRDV1
abundance: NA

CDR3nt: TGTGCTCTTGGGGAACAACCATCCGTCTGGGGGATCTACACCGATAAACTCATCTTT
CDR3aa: CALGEQPSVWGIYTDKLIF
d_gene: TRDD3
j_gene: TRDJ1
v_gene: TRDV1
abundance: few

CDR3nt: TGTGCTCTTGTGAGCCCCCTACCTCACTGGGGGTCCCAAGGTGACACCGATAAACTCATCTTT
CDR3aa: CALVSPLPHWGSQGDTDKLIF
d_gene: TRDD3
j_gene: TRDJ1
v_gene: TRDV1
abundance: few

CDR3nt: TGTGCCTGTGACTCGGTACTTTACACCGATAAACTCATCTTT
CDR3aa: CACDSVLYTDKLIF
d_gene: NA
j_gene: TRDJ1
v_gene: TRDV2
abundance: medium-sized

CDR3nt: TGTGCTCTTGGGGAAGAAGCGGTACTGGGCCATGAAGGGGATAAACTCATCTTT
CDR3aa: CALGEEAVLGHEGDKLIF
d_gene: NA
j_gene: TRDJ1
v_gene: TRDV1
abundance: NA

CDR3nt: TGTGCTCTTGGGGAACTAAGGCTATACTTAATTTTCGTACTGGGGATTCCGGGAACCGATAAACTCATCTTT
CDR3aa: CALGELRLYLIFVLGIPGTDKLIF
d_gene: TRDD3
j_gene: TRDJ1
v_gene: TRDV1
abundance: few

CDR3nt: TGTGCTCTTGGGGAACCGGGGTGGGGGGTGCTTTTGACCGATAAACTCATCTTT
CDR3aa: CALGEPGWGVLLTDKLIF
d_gene: NA
j_gene: TRDJ1
v_gene: TRDV1
abundance: NA

CDR3nt: TGTGCTCTTGGGGAACCCAGGTTTACCGGCCTTCCGTTCTTCTCCGTACTGGGGGATCCTAAGGGTCAACAGGAGATTAAACTCATCTTT
CDR3aa: CALGEPRFTGLPFFSVLGDPKGQQEIKLIF
d_gene: TRDD3
j_gene: TRDJ1
v_gene: TRDV1
abundance: NA

CDR3nt: TGTGCTCTTGGGGAAAGGCCCCTTCCTACCGCTTTACGATTCTGGTCTCCTTCCGATAAACTCATCTTT
CDR3aa: CALGERPLPTALRFWSPSDKLIF
d_gene: TRDD2
j_gene: TRDJ1
v_gene: TRDV1
abundance: NA

CDR3nt: TGTGCCTGTGACACCTGGTGGGGGATACGCTCTGACTGGGACACCCGACAGATGTTTTTC
CDR3aa: CACDTWWGIRSDWDTRQMFF
d_gene: TRDD3
j_gene: TRDJ3
v_gene: TRDV2
abundance: few

CDR3nt: TGTGCCTGTGACACTGTGGGGGGACCCGATAAACTCATCTTT
CDR3aa: CACDTVGGPDKLIF
d_gene: NA
j_gene: TRDJ1
v_gene: TRDV2
abundance: medium-sized

CDR3nt: TGTGCTCTTGGGGAACTAGCGTTCGGGCGAACCACACTGGGATCTGGGACCGATAAACTCATCTTT
CDR3aa: CALGELAFGRTTLGSGTDKLIF
d_gene: NA
j_gene: TRDJ1
v_gene: TRDV1
abundance: NA

CDR3nt: TGTGCCTGTGACTCCGTGGCGAACCCTAGGGGTAAACTCATCTTT
CDR3aa: CACDSVANPRGKLIF
d_gene: NA
j_gene: TRDJ1
v_gene: TRDV2
abundance: few

CDR3nt: TGTGCTCTTGGGGACCCTTGGCTACGATGGGGGACACGGGGCCATAAACTCATCTTT
CDR3aa: CALGDPWLRWGTRGHKLIF
d_gene: TRDD3
j_gene: TRDJ1
v_gene: TRDV1
abundance: NA

CDR3nt: TGTGCTCTTGGGGAAAAAAGGCCTTCCCATCTTTTGACCTACCTTACTGGGGGACACCACCTTCCTTACACCGATAAACTCATCTTT
CDR3aa: CALGEKRPSHLLTYLTGGHHLPYTDKLIF
d_gene: TRDD3
j_gene: TRDJ1
v_gene: TRDV1
abundance: few

CDR3nt: TGTGCTCTTGGGGAAAGTCCTACTGGGGGATACACCGATAAACTCATCTTT
CDR3aa: CALGESPTGGYTDKLIF
d_gene: TRDD3
j_gene: TRDJ1
v_gene: TRDV1
abundance: NA

CDR3nt: TGTGCCTGTGACATGGTACTGGGGGATACTCCGACCACCGATAAACTCATCTTT
CDR3aa: CACDMVLGDTPTTDKLIF
d_gene: TRDD3
j_gene: TRDJ1
v_gene: TRDV2
abundance: large

CDR3nt: TGTGCCTTCCCGAGGGGTACCCTGGGGGATCCACCGTACACCGATAAACTCATCTTT
CDR3aa: CAFPRGTLGDPPYTDKLIF
d_gene: TRDD3
j_gene: TRDJ1
v_gene: TRDV3
abundance: NA

CDR3nt: TGTGCTCTTGGGGAGTCCCCCAATTGGTACTGGGGGATAGTGTCTACCACCGATAAACTCATCTTT
CDR3aa: CALGESPNWYWGIVSTTDKLIF
d_gene: TRDD3
j_gene: TRDJ1
v_gene: TRDV1
abundance: NA

CDR3nt: TGTGCTCTTGGGGAAAAGGCTGGTATCTTCGGGTTCTTCCTACCCCTACCCACTGGGGGACACACCGATAAACTCATCTTT
CDR3aa: CALGEKAGIFGFFLPLPTGGHTDKLIF
d_gene: NA
j_gene: TRDJ1
v_gene: TRDV1
abundance: few

CDR3nt: TGTGCTCTTGGAGGGCCTACGAAAGGGTGGCTGGGGGATAAGTCCGATAAACTCATCTTT
CDR3aa: CALGGPTKGWLGDKSDKLIF
d_gene: TRDD3
j_gene: TRDJ1
v_gene: TRDV1
abundance: NA

CDR3nt: TGTGCCTGTGACCCGATAGGGGATGCCGATAAACTCATCTTT
CDR3aa: CACDPIGDADKLIF
d_gene: NA
j_gene: TRDJ1
v_gene: TRDV2
abundance: large

CDR3nt: TGTGCCTGTGACAGGAGGGCCTACCTATTCCTACGGGCGAGCCACACCGATAAACTCATCTTT
CDR3aa: CACDRRAYLFLRASHTDKLIF
d_gene: TRDD2
j_gene: TRDJ1
v_gene: TRDV2
abundance: NA

CDR3nt: TGTGCTCTTGGGGCTCCTCCGGCCTTCCTATCTTTTTTCTGGGGGATCGGGGATAAACTCATCTTT
CDR3aa: CALGAPPAFLSFFWGIGDKLIF
d_gene: NA
j_gene: TRDJ1
v_gene: TRDV1
abundance: NA

CDR3nt: TGTGCAATGAGAGAGGGACTTCTTGGGGGATACCTATTAGTCTACACCGATAAACTCATCTTT
CDR3aa: CAMREGLLGGYLLVYTDKLIF
d_gene: TRDD3
j_gene: TRDJ1
v_gene: TRAV14/DV4
abundance: NA

CDR3nt: TGTGCCTGTGACACCCTAGCCGAACTGGGGATAGACACCGATAAACTCATCTTT
CDR3aa: CACDTLAELGIDTDKLIF
d_gene: TRDD3
j_gene: TRDJ1
v_gene: TRDV2
abundance: large

CDR3nt: TGTGCTCTTGGGGCCTGGGGGATGTACACCGATAAACTCATCTTT
CDR3aa: CALGAWGMYTDKLIF
d_gene: TRDD3
j_gene: TRDJ1
v_gene: TRDV1
abundance: NA

CDR3nt: TGTGCCTTTGGCCCGTACTGGGGGATACGAGAACTCATCTTT
CDR3aa: CAFGPYWGIRELIF
d_gene: TRDD3
j_gene: TRDJ1
v_gene: TRDV3
abundance: NA

CDR3nt: TGTGCTCTTGGGGAATGTAGGTTCCTACAGGTCGTACTGGGGGACCGCGCACTTTCACAACTCTTCTTT
CDR3aa: CALGECRFLQVVLGDRALSQLFF
d_gene: TRDD3
j_gene: TRDJ2
v_gene: TRDV1
abundance: NA

CDR3nt: TGTGCTCTTGGGGAACCCCCCACAAAACTCATCTTT
CDR3aa: CALGEPPTKLIF
d_gene: NA
j_gene: TRDJ1
v_gene: TRDV1
abundance: few

CDR3nt: TGTGCTCTTGCTCCCTTTTCAGTATGGTACACCGATAAACTCATCTTT
CDR3aa: CALAPFSVWYTDKLIF
d_gene: NA
j_gene: TRDJ1
v_gene: TRDV1
abundance: NA

CDR3nt: TGTGCCTGTGACCCCTTCCTGCGCGGTCCGTACTTGGGTATACTTCCCTATAGCTCCTGGGACACCCGACAGATGTTTTTC
CDR3aa: CACDPFLRGPYLGILPYSSWDTRQMFF
d_gene: TRDD2
j_gene: TRDJ3
v_gene: TRDV2
abundance: NA

CDR3nt: TGTGCCTTCCCATTCCCCCACTGGGGGATTGAGGTTAATAAACTCATCTTT
CDR3aa: CAFPFPHWGIEVNKLIF
d_gene: TRDD3
j_gene: TRDJ1
v_gene: TRDV3
abundance: few

CDR3nt: TGTGCTCTTGGGGGCCTGCCTTCCCGTCTCATCTTT
CDR3aa: CALGGLPSRLIF
d_gene: NA
j_gene: TRDJ1
v_gene: TRDV1
abundance: NA

CDR3nt: TGTGCTCTTGGGGAACTCTCCTACAGAACCTCCCCGGGGTGGATTCCCCGCACACACACCCAGTACACCGATAAACTCATCTTT
CDR3aa: CALGELSYRTSPGWIPRTHTQYTDKLIF
d_gene: NA
j_gene: TRDJ1
v_gene: TRDV1
abundance: NA

CDR3nt: TGTGCCTGTGACTCCGTACTGGGGGATACCGATAAACTCATCTTT
CDR3aa: CACDSVLGDTDKLIF
d_gene: TRDD3
j_gene: TRDJ1
v_gene: TRDV2
abundance: medium-sized

CDR3nt: TGTGCTCTTGGGGAACTTGAGGGGTGGGGGTACACCGATAAACTCATCTTT
CDR3aa: CALGELEGWGYTDKLIF
d_gene: NA
j_gene: TRDJ1
v_gene: TRDV1
abundance: NA

CDR3nt: TGTGCCTGTGACACCGTTCCTTCGCTGGGGGAAAAGTACACCGATAAACTCATCTTT
CDR3aa: CACDTVPSLGEKYTDKLIF
d_gene: TRDD3
j_gene: TRDJ1
v_gene: TRDV2
abundance: few

CDR3nt: TGTGCTCTTGGGGAATCGCTAGGGCGGTACTGGGGGATACGCTCCGATAAACTCATCTTT
CDR3aa: CALGESLGRYWGIRSDKLIF
d_gene: TRDD3
j_gene: TRDJ1
v_gene: TRDV1
abundance: few

CDR3nt: TGTGCTCTTGGGGAACTCTTTCCTACATTACTGGGGGCCATTTTGTACACCGATAAACTCATCTTT
CDR3aa: CALGELFPTLLGAILYTDKLIF
d_gene: NA
j_gene: TRDJ1
v_gene: TRDV1
abundance: few

CDR3nt: TGTGCTCTTGGGGAACCAGGGGATTTGACCTATTTTTACTGGGGGATACGCAACACCGATAAACTCATCTTT
CDR3aa: CALGEPGDLTYFYWGIRNTDKLIF
d_gene: TRDD3
j_gene: TRDJ1
v_gene: TRDV1
abundance: few

CDR3nt: TGTGCTCTTGGGGACCCCTTCCTACGGGGGGTACTGGGGGATACGCGAAGGACAGCACAACTCTTCTTT
CDR3aa: CALGDPFLRGVLGDTRRTAQLFF
d_gene: TRDD3
j_gene: TRDJ2
v_gene: TRDV1
abundance: few

CDR3nt: TGTGCTCTTGGGGAACTATGGGGGATAGATAAACTCATCTTT
CDR3aa: CALGELWGIDKLIF
d_gene: TRDD3
j_gene: TRDJ1
v_gene: TRDV1
abundance: medium-sized